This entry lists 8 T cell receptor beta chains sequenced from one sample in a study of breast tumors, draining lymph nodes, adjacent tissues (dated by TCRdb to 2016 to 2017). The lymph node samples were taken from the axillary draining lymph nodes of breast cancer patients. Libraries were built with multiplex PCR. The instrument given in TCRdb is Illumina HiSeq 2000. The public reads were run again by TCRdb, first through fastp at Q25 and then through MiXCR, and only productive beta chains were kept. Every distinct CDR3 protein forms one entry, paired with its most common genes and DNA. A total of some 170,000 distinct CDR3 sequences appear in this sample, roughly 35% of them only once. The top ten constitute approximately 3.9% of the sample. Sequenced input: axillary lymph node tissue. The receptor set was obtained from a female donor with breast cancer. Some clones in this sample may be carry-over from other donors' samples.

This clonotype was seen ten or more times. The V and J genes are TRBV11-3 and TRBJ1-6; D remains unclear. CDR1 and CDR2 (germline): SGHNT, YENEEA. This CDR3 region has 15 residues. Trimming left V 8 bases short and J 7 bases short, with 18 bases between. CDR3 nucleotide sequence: TGTGCCAGCCCATCGGCTGGTAGGGAAAATTCACCCCTCCACTTT. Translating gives CASPSAGRENSPLHF. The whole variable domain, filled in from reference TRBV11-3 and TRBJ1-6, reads EAGVVQSPRYKIIEKKQPVAFWCNPISGHNTLYWYLQNLGQGPELLIRYENEEAVDDSQLPKDRFSAERLKGVDSTLKIQPAELGDSAVYLCASPSAGRENSPLHFGNGTRLTVT.

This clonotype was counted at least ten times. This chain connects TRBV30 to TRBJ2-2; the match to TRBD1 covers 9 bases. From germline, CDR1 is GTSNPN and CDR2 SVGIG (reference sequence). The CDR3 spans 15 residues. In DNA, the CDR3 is TGTGCTTGGGACAGGGCGGGGTGGAACACCGGGGAGCTGTTTTTT. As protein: CAWDRAGWNTGELFF. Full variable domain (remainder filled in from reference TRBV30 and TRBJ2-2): SQTIHQWPATLVQPVGSPLSLECTVEGTSNPNLYWYRQAAGRGLQLLFYSVGIGQISSEVPQNLSASRPQDRQFILSSKKLLLSDSGFYLCAWDRAGWNTGELFFGEGSRLTVL.

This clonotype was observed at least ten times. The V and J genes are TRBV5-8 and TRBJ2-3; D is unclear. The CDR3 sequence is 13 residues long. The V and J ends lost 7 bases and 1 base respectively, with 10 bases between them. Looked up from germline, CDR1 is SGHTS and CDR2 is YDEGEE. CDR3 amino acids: CASQFSGTDTQYF. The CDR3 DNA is TGTGCCAGCCAGTTTTCCGGCACAGATACGCAGTATTTT.

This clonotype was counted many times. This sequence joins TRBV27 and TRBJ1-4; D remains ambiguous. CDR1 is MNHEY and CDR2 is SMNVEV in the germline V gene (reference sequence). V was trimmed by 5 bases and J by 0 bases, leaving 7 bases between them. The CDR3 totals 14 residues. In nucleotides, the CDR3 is TGTGCCAGCAGTGGGCCCACAACTAATGAAAAACTGTTTTTT. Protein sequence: CASSGPTTNEKLFF. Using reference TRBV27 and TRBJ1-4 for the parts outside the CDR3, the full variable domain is EAQVTQNPRYLITVTGKKLTVTCSQNMNHEYMSWYRQDPGLGLRQIYYSMNVEVTDKGDVPEGYKVSRKEKRNFPLILESPSPNQTSLYFCASSGPTTNEKLFFGSGTQLSVL.

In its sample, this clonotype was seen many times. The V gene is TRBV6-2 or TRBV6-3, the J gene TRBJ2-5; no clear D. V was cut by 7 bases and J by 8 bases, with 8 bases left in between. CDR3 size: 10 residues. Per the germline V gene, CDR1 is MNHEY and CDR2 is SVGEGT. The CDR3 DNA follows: TGTGCCAGCAATTCCCCAACCCAGTACTTC. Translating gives CASNSPTQYF.

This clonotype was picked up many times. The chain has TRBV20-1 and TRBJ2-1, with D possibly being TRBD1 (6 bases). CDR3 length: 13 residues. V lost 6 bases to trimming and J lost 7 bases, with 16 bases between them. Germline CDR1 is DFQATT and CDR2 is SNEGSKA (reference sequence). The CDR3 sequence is CSAPTGTTNEQFF. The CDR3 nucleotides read TGCAGTGCACCCACCGGGACAACTAATGAGCAGTTCTTC.

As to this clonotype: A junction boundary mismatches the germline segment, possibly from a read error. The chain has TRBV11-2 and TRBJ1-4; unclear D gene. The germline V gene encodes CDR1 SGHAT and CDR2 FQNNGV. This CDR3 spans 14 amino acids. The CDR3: CASSPGRTNGKLFF. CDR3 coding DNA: TGTGCCAGCAGTCCTGGCAGGACTAATGGAAAACTGTTTTTT.

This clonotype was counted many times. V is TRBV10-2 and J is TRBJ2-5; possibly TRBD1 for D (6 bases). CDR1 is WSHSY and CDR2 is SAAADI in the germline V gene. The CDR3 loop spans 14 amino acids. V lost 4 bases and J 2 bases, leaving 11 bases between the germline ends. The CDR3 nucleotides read TGCGCCAGCAGTGTAGTGGGGACACAAGAGACCCAGTACTTC. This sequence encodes CASSVVGTQETQYF.